The source of this TCR beta chain is a study of CD8 T cells in Susac syndrome. Study-wide context: The sequenced Susac syndrome patients comprised 5 or 6 with active disease and about 8 in remission.

Random-hexamer reverse transcription was applied to about 0.45 to 1 ug RNA. MiXCR was run by TCRdb on the immunoSEQ multiplex PCR reads, yielding one entry per CDR3 protein. The sample has some 150,000 distinct CDR3 sequences, around 93% seen once. Sequencing of TCR beta drew on CD8+ and CD4+ T cells from blood. CD8+ and CD4+ T cells were negatively isolated; TEMRA cells were FACS-enriched. This CDR3 spans 16 amino acids. CDR1 is DFQATT and CDR2 is SNEGSKA in the germline V gene (reference sequence). V lost 2 bases to trimming and J lost 0 bases, with 16 bases between them. This chain joins TRBV20-1 and TRBJ1-1, with D uncertain. The TCR originated in a human donor with Susac syndrome. Sequenced sample: CD4+ T cells from PBMCs. The CDR3 DNA follows: TGCAGTGCTAGACCCCCGGGAAGAGTGATGAACACTGAAGCTTTCTTT. It yields the protein CSARPPGRVMNTEAFF.